Listed below are T cell receptor beta chains from one sample, sequenced in a study of follicular helper T cells after annual influenza vaccination. Assay: immunoSEQ multiplex PCR; the TCRdb copy retains only in-frame clones and omits some. The table records 27,000 or so clones, approximately 80% of them present only once. Here the sequenced sample was CXCR5+ CD38- circulating T follicular helper cells from blood, taken on the day of influenza vaccination. Source of these receptors: an adult who received the influenza vaccine. The CDR3 runs from the conserved cysteine through the conserved F or W. The D gene is left open where the match is weak. The size of a clone is reported for some rows only, either as once, few or many, or as a class for expanded clones.

d_gene: -; j_gene: TRBJ2-3; v_gene: TRBV9; abundance: -; CDR3nt: TGTGCCAGCGGCGTAGCAGCACAGAGAGATACGCAGTATTTT; CDR3aa: CASGVAAQRDTQYF
d_gene: TRBD2; j_gene: TRBJ2-5; v_gene: TRBV2; abundance: -; CDR3nt: TGTGCCAGCAGGGCCGGGGGGAAGGGGACCCAGTACTTC; CDR3aa: CASRAGGKGTQYF
d_gene: TRBD1; j_gene: TRBJ2-5; v_gene: TRBV7-9; abundance: -; CDR3nt: TGTGCCAGCAGCATGGGACAGGGAGGAGAGACCCAGTACTTC; CDR3aa: CASSMGQGGETQYF
d_gene: -; j_gene: TRBJ1-5; v_gene: TRBV5-5; abundance: -; CDR3nt: TGTGCCAGCAGCTTTGGGACACCCAATCAGCCCCAGCATTTT; CDR3aa: CASSFGTPNQPQHF
d_gene: TRBD1; j_gene: TRBJ1-4; v_gene: TRBV6-1; abundance: once; CDR3nt: TGTGCCAGCAGTGAACCGGGACAGGGGATCAAACTGTTTTTT; CDR3aa: CASSEPGQGIKLFF
d_gene: -; j_gene: TRBJ2-7; v_gene: TRBV5-6; abundance: -; CDR3nt: TGTGCCAGCAGTGGAGGAAGCTACGAGCAGTACTTC; CDR3aa: CASSGGSYEQYF
d_gene: TRBD1; j_gene: TRBJ1-3; v_gene: TRBV2; abundance: -; CDR3nt: TGTGCCAGCAAGCCGGGACAGGGAAACACCATATATTTT; CDR3aa: CASKPGQGNTIYF
d_gene: TRBD1; j_gene: TRBJ1-1; v_gene: TRBV29-1; abundance: -; CDR3nt: TGCAGCGCCCGAGGGGCAGGGGGCGCGACTGAAGCTTTCTTT; CDR3aa: CSARGAGGATEAFF
d_gene: TRBD1; j_gene: TRBJ1-4; v_gene: TRBV5-5; abundance: -; CDR3nt: TGTGCCAGTGGACAGGGGGATAATGAAAAACTGTTTTTT; CDR3aa: CASGQGDNEKLFF
d_gene: TRBD2; j_gene: TRBJ2-7; v_gene: TRBV5-4; abundance: -; CDR3nt: TGTGCCAGCAGCTTGGAGACTAGCGGGAGGGTGGAGCAGTACTTC; CDR3aa: CASSLETSGRVEQYF
d_gene: TRBD1; j_gene: TRBJ1-5; v_gene: TRBV2; abundance: -; CDR3nt: TGTGCCAGCAGGGAACAGGGGAGTTTCAGCAATCAGCCCCAGCATTTT; CDR3aa: CASREQGSFSNQPQHF
d_gene: TRBD1; j_gene: TRBJ2-7; v_gene: TRBV2; abundance: few; CDR3nt: TGTGCCAGCAGTGATCTCGGGACAGGGGGGTACGAGCAGTACTTC; CDR3aa: CASSDLGTGGYEQYF
d_gene: TRBD1; j_gene: TRBJ2-7; v_gene: TRBV5-8; abundance: -; CDR3nt: TGTGCCAGCAGCCGACGTTGGACAGGCACCTCCTACGAGCAGTACTTC; CDR3aa: CASSRRWTGTSYEQYF
d_gene: TRBD2; j_gene: TRBJ2-3; v_gene: TRBV11-3; abundance: -; CDR3nt: TGTGCCAGCAGCCCCCTAGGGGCGGGAGGCCTCATTAGCACAGATACGCAGTATTTT; CDR3aa: CASSPLGAGGLISTDTQYF
d_gene: -; j_gene: TRBJ1-2; v_gene: TRBV5-1; abundance: -; CDR3nt: TGCGCCAGCAGCTTGGAGGTAGGGGGAAATGACTACACCTTC; CDR3aa: CASSLEVGGNDYTF
d_gene: TRBD1; j_gene: TRBJ1-1; v_gene: TRBV5-1; abundance: -; CDR3nt: TGCGCCAGCAACGGCGGGACAGGGGGGAACACTGAAGCTTTCTTT; CDR3aa: CASNGGTGGNTEAFF